What follows is one T cell receptor (beta chain) and its context. Germline V gives CDR1 SNHLY, CDR2 FYNNEI. The J segment lost 7 bases and the V segment lost 0 bases, leaving 14 bases of the junction unmatched. The CDR3 is 19 amino acids. This table comes from immunoSEQ multiplex PCR, and its TCRdb copy is limited to in-frame clones, with some not included. The sample contains about 70,000 clones, about 87% of which appear only once. These data originate in a study of blood T cell repertoires in COVID-19. The clonotype was recovered from a woman between 65 and 79 years old with acute or convalescent COVID-19. This chain connects TRBV2 to TRBJ2-4; 11 nucleotides agree with TRBD2. Sequencing was performed on peripheral blood. CDR3 nucleotide sequence: TGTGCCAGCAGTGAAGCGCGGGGGGCTAGCGGGAGGAGGTTGAACATTCAGTACTTC. Translating gives CASSEARGASGRRLNIQYF.